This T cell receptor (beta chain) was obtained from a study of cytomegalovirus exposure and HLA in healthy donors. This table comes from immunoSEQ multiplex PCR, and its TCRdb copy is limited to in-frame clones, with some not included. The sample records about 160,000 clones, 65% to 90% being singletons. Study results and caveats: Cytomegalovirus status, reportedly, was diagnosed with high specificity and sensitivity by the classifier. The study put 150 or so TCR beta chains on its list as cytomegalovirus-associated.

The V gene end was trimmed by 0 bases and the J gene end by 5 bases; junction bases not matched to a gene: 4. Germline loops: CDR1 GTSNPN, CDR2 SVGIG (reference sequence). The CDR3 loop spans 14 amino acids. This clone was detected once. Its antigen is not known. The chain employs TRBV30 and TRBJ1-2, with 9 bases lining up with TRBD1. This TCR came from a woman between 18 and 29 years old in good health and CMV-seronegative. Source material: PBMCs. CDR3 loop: CAWSVPGQGYGYTF. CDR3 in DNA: TGTGCCTGGAGTGTACCGGGACAGGGATATGGCTACACCTTC.